These 24 T cell receptor beta chains share one sample of origin, sequenced in a study of CD8+ T cells in alopecia areata. RNA extraction and reverse transcription yielded cDNA as sequencing template. Assay: immunoSEQ multiplex PCR; the TCRdb copy retains only in-frame clones and omits some. The sample holds 200,000 or so clones, about three fifths seen once. Stated treatment: oral pan-JAK inhibitor, 5-10 mg twice daily. The starting material was CD4+ T cells sorted from blood, obtained at week 24, from a patient treated with tofacitinib. The receptors were gathered from a human donor with alopecia areata.

The chain couples TRBV5-4 to TRBJ1-2, with 8 nucleotides matching TRBD1. This CDR3 is built from 15 residues. J was trimmed by 4 bases and V by 0 bases; bases with no gene match: 5. Per germline, CDR1 SGHNT and CDR2 YYREEE (reference sequence). DNA for the CDR3: TGTGCCAGCAGCTTGGGGGGGGACAGGTCCTATGGCTACACCTTC. Translation gives CASSLGGDRSYGYTF.

The chain couples TRBV6-5 to TRBJ1-1, with a tentative D call TRBD1 (5 bases). V lost 2 bases and J lost 3, with 16 bases in between. The germline CDR1 and CDR2 sequences are MNHEY and SVGAGI. The CDR3 covers 16 residues. CDR3 coding DNA: TGTGCCAGCAGTTACCGGTTTGGAGGAGGGGACACTGAAGCTTTCTTT. As protein: CASSYRFGGGDTEAFF.

The V gene is TRBV2, the J gene TRBJ2-3; 9 positions match TRBD2. Germline V CDR1 and CDR2: SNHLY, FYNNEI. The CDR3 has 15 amino acids. V trimming: 3 bases; J trimming: 2 bases; junction bases outside the gene matches: 3. The CDR3 nucleotides read TGTGCCAGCAGTGAGGCTAGCGGGGTCACAGATACGCAGTATTTT. This sequence encodes CASSEASGVTDTQYF. The variable domain in full, completed from reference TRBV2 and TRBJ2-3, reads EPEVTQTPSHQVTQMGQEVILRCVPISNHLYFYWYRQILGQKVEFLVSFYNNEISEKSEIFDDQFSVERPDGSNFTLKIRSTKLEDSAMYFCASSEASGVTDTQYFGPGTRLTVL.

This chain uses TRBV2 with TRBJ2-1, with no clear D. V was shortened by 0 bases and J by 9 bases, with 9 bases between the two germline ends. The CDR3 totals 13 residues. Germline V lookup: CDR1 SNHLY, CDR2 FYNNEI. DNA of the CDR3: TGTGCCAGCAGTGAAGCGCGCCTTTCTGAGCAGTTCTTC. Translated: CASSEARLSEQFF. Filled out from reference TRBV2 and TRBJ2-1, the complete variable domain reads EPEVTQTPSHQVTQMGQEVILRCVPISNHLYFYWYRQILGQKVEFLVSFYNNEISEKSEIFDDQFSVERPDGSNFTLKIRSTKLEDSAMYFCASSEARLSEQFFGPGTRLTVL.

The chain employs TRBV30 and TRBJ1-1; D unresolved. Germline V CDR1 and CDR2: GTSNPN, SVGIG (reference sequence). V was trimmed by 4 bases and J by 0 bases, leaving 3 bases between them. The CDR3 totals 11 residues. The CDR3 DNA is TGTGCCTGGAACATGAACACTGAAGCTTTCTTT. Amino acids: CAWNMNTEAFF.

Regarding this clone: The sample contains more than one DNA sequence encoding this CDR3. The chain combines TRBV7-9 with TRBJ1-4; D call uncertain. Germline assignment: CDR1 SEHNR and CDR2 FQNEAQ (reference sequence). The CDR3 length is 11 residues. Trimming stripped 5 bases from V and 8 bases from J, with 6 bases between. CDR3 bases: TGTGCCAGCAGCGAAGGAGAAAAACTGTTTTTT. Translating it yields CASSEGEKLFF.

This clone was detected a few times. This chain connects TRBV7-2 to TRBJ2-2, with D unresolved. Germline CDR1 SGHTA, CDR2 FQGNSA. V was shortened by 5 bases and J by 4 bases, with 14 bases between the two germline ends. The CDR3 is 15 amino acids. Here the CDR3 reads CASSLSWTPTGELFF. CDR3 in DNA: TGTGCCAGCAGCCTCTCCTGGACCCCCACCGGGGAGCTGTTTTTT.

This clone was seen a single time. The V gene is TRBV4-2, the J gene TRBJ2-3; the match to TRBD2 covers 9 bases. Germline values: CDR1 LGHNA, CDR2 YNFKEQ. CDR3 size: 15 residues. V lost 2 bases and J lost 4; bases outside the gene matches: 4. The CDR3 region is CASSQRPSGADTQYF. The CDR3 coding sequence is TGTGCCAGCAGCCAACGGCCTAGCGGGGCAGATACGCAGTATTTT.

This chain connects TRBV29-1 to TRBJ2-7; tentatively, D is TRBD1 (5 bases). This CDR3 spans 14 amino acids. V was clipped by 7 bases and J by 2 bases, with 18 bases between them. Germline-derived CDR1 and CDR2 are SQVTM and ANQGSEA. DNA of the CDR3: TGCAGCGCTAAGCTGGGGCGTATACCCTACGAGCAGTACTTC. This sequence encodes CSAKLGRIPYEQYF.

The V call is TRBV29-1, the J call TRBJ2-5, with 9 bases identical to TRBD1. TRBJ2-7 matches the DNA end more closely, so the J call is doubtful. Looked up from germline, CDR1 is SQVTM and CDR2 is ANQGSEA. The CDR3 covers 14 residues. The CDR3 sequence: CSIRRTGAPYEQYF. The CDR3 region has the DNA TGCAGCATACGAAGGACAGGGGCACCCTACGAGCAGTACTTC.

This chain uses TRBV30 with TRBJ2-1; D ambiguous. Germline assignment: CDR1 GTSNPN and CDR2 SVGIG (reference sequence). V lost 2 bases and J lost 2, with 13 bases in between. This CDR3 spans 15 amino acids. The CDR3 DNA reads TGTGCCTGGAGTAAGTTCCGGATCCCCTACAATGAGCAGTTCTTC. This codes for CAWSKFRIPYNEQFF.

This chain joins TRBV7-9 and TRBJ1-5; 8 nucleotides line up with TRBD1. The V gene end was trimmed by 1 base and the J gene end by 4 bases; junction bases not matched to a gene: 9. Germline-derived CDR1 and CDR2 are SEHNR and FQNEAQ (reference sequence). The CDR3 is 17 amino acids. The DNA of the CDR3 is TGTGCCAGCAGCTTAGGGGGCTCGGGACAGGCGAATCAGCCCCAGCATTTT. Amino acid sequence: CASSLGGSGQANQPQHF.

The chain joins TRBV7-9 to TRBJ1-5, with 7 bases that match TRBD1. After removal of 5 bases from V and 3 bases from J, the junction contained 7 bases not matched to a gene. This CDR3 contains 15 residues. The V gene's germline CDR1 is SEHNR and CDR2 FQNEAQ (reference sequence). This CDR3 is CASSLTGDSNQPQHF. The CDR3, as DNA: TGTGCCAGCAGCCTCACAGGGGACTCCAATCAGCCCCAGCATTTT.

CDR3 amino acids: CASSLANTGGYGYTF. The CDR3 DNA reads as TGCGCCAGCAGCTTGGCCAATACCGGCGGCTATGGCTACACCTTC. This rearrangement joins TRBV5-1 to TRBJ1-2; D not resolved. The germline V and J ends were trimmed by 0 bases and 4 bases, with 13 bases remaining between them. Germline V gives CDR1 SGHRS, CDR2 YFSETQ. This CDR3 has 15 amino acids.

This clone has only a few counts. The chain employs TRBV7-2 and TRBJ2-5, with 9 positions matching TRBD1. Germline assignment: CDR1 SGHTA and CDR2 FQGNSA. The CDR3 sequence is 15 residues long. Unmatched junction bases numbered 4, after V lost 5 bases and J lost 0 bases. This CDR3 reads CASSPGQGYQETQYF. As DNA, the CDR3 is TGTGCCAGCAGCCCGGGACAGGGATACCAAGAGACCCAGTACTTC.

The chain employs TRBV15 and TRBJ1-2; D is unclear. This CDR3 spans 15 amino acids. V shed 1 base and J shed 7 bases, with 16 bases lying between them. Germline V gene lookup returns CDR1 LNHNV and CDR2 YYDKDF (reference sequence). CDR3 region: CATSRGGGRLGGYTF. In nucleotides, the CDR3 is TGTGCCACCAGCAGAGGTGGAGGGCGTCTTGGTGGCTACACCTTC.

The chain couples TRBV18 to TRBJ2-3, with D perhaps TRBD2 (6 bases). The germline CDR1 and CDR2 sequences are KGHSH and LQKENI. The CDR3 covers 15 residues. Trimming took 3 bases from V and 0 from J, leaving 10 bases between them. The DNA of the CDR3 is TGTGCCAGCTCACCGTCGGCGGGAAGCACAGATACGCAGTATTTT. Its protein product is CASSPSAGSTDTQYF.

The CDR3 here is CASSTDPRDRPNTEAFF. CDR3 sequence (DNA): TGTGCCAGTAGTACCGACCCTAGGGACAGGCCGAACACTGAAGCTTTCTTT. This chain uses TRBV19 with TRBJ1-1; TRBD1 agrees at 8 bases. This CDR3 contains 17 residues. Unmatched junction bases numbered 11, after V lost 4 bases and J lost 1 base. Germline loops: CDR1 LNHDA, CDR2 SQIVND (reference sequence). Full variable domain (rest looked up from reference TRBV19 and TRBJ1-1): DGGITQSPKYLFRKEGQNVTLSCEQNLNHDAMYWYRQDPGQGLRLIYYSQIVNDFQKGDIAEGYSVSREKKESFPLTVTSAQKNPTAFYLCASSTDPRDRPNTEAFFGQGTRLTVV.

This clone was recorded a few times. V usage is TRBV14 and J usage is TRBJ1-2; D remains ambiguous. Trimming shortened V by 0 bases and J by 7 bases, and 9 bases separated the two germline ends. CDR1 is SGHDN, CDR2 FVKESK, per germline. This CDR3 comprises 13 residues. This CDR3 is CASSQERRGGYTF. CDR3 nucleotide sequence: TGTGCCAGCAGCCAAGAAAGGCGCGGTGGCTACACCTTC.

The V gene is TRBV5-4, the J gene TRBJ1-1; 8 nucleotides match TRBD1. The CDR3 runs 14 residues. The germline gives CDR1 SGHNT, CDR2 YYREEE (reference sequence). V lost 6 bases, J lost 1 base, and 5 bases stayed unmatched. CDR3 residues: CASTKGQENTEAFF. The CDR3 bases are TGTGCCAGCACTAAGGGACAGGAGAACACTGAAGCTTTCTTT.

By frequency in the sample, this clone is medium-sized. The chain employs TRBV23-1 and TRBJ2-5; TRBD2 matches 7 bases. TRBV23-1 qualifies as an ORF whose function is uncertain. The junction had 14 bases not matched to a gene; V was cut back by 8 bases and J by 2 bases. This CDR3 contains 16 residues. The CDR3 DNA reads as TGCGCCAGCGGGGGGATAAAGCGGGACGGACAAGAGACCCAGTACTTC. Protein product: CASGGIKRDGQETQYF.

About this clone: This sample also contains other DNA sequences that code for the same CDR3. The chain recombines TRBV5-1 with TRBJ2-5, with D possibly TRBD1 on 6 matching bases. Germline V gives CDR1 SGHRS, CDR2 YFSETQ. CDR3 length: 12 residues. Trimming took 1 base from V and 5 from J, leaving 6 bases between them. CDR3 residues: CASSLTGETQYF. The CDR3 DNA is TGCGCCAGCAGCTTGACAGGGGAGACCCAGTACTTC.

The chain recombines TRBV7-2 with TRBJ1-5; 10 bases are shared with TRBD1. V shed 5 bases, J shed 2 bases, and the junction held 12 bases outside the gene matches. CDR3 length: 18 amino acids. Per germline, CDR1 SGHTA and CDR2 FQGNSA. For the CDR3, the DNA is TGTGCCAGCAGCCCTAGTCCCGGGACAGGGGTAGGCAATCAGCCCCAGCATTTT. Translated: CASSPSPGTGVGNQPQHF.

This clone was observed a few times. The chain recombines TRBV28 with TRBJ1-5, with 7 bases fitting TRBD1. J was trimmed by 5 bases and V by 5 bases; bases with no gene match: 6. Germline-derived CDR1 and CDR2 are MDHEN and SYDVKM. The CDR3 is 14 amino acids. CDR3 sequence (DNA): TGTGCCAGCAGTGGGGACAGTTCGTATCAGCCCCAGCATTTT. Amino acid sequence: CASSGDSSYQPQHF.